This T cell receptor (beta chain) originates from a study of T-cell memory formation after mild COVID-19. General study findings and limits: Shrinking CD4+ clones were chiefly CM and EM; CD8+ ones were chiefly EMRA. Pre-infection memory already had some responding clones, implying cross-reactive memory joined. Day 15 to 85 contractors were CD4/CD8 balanced; later expanders leaned CD4+.

TCRdb reanalysed the 5' RACE reads using MiXCR and keeps one entry per CDR3 protein. The sample has under 300,000 distinct CDR3 sequences; 7.5% to 9.5% are singletons. The CDR3 spans 14 residues. Trimming left V 5 bases short and J 0 bases short, with 8 bases between. This clonotype was seen only a few times. Its antigen is currently unknown. The sequence came from a man aged 18-30 years who had mild COVID-19 (a few samples of this study predate the infection). Cell type and time point are not known. The sequenced sample was PBMCs or a T cell subset sorted from them (not recorded which). This rearrangement joins TRBV12-3 or TRBV12-4 to TRBJ2-1; possibly TRBD1 or TRBD2 for D (5 bases each). The CDR3 protein is CASSSGHSYNEQFF. Written as DNA, the CDR3 is TGTGCCAGCAGTAGCGGACACTCCTACAATGAGCAGTTCTTC.